This T cell receptor (beta chain) was recorded in a study of beta chain features in type 1 diabetes. Study-wide context: There were 107,917,701 sorted cells examined across all samples.

Trimming pared 2 bases from V and 0 bases from J, leaving 5 bases between. Germline assignment: CDR1 MNHEY and CDR2 SMNVEV (reference sequence). The CDR3 spans 15 residues. General observations from the study: All four CD4+ subsets from Type 1 diabetes patients carried moderately but significantly shorter TCRB CDR3s. Comparison showed that naive, central memory and Treg TCRB repertoires appeared more similar among patients than among healthy donors.

In its sample, this clone was seen many times. Its matching antigen is unknown. Within the sample, other DNA sequences also encode this same CDR3. What was sequenced were expressed TCRB transcripts, since all of the isolated RNA had been reverse transcribed. Here immunoSEQ multiplex PCR was the method, and the copy in TCRdb shows in-frame clones only, minus some. The sample yields 250,000 to 300,000 clones, 7% to 9% seen once. Sequenced: central memory CD4+ T cells from blood. The sequence was obtained from a woman between 18 and 30 years old in good health. The chain couples TRBV27 to TRBJ2-6; no reliable D call. The CDR3 region has the DNA TGTGCCAGCAGTTTACTTCACTCTGGGGCCAACGTCCTGACTTTC. It codes for CASSLLHSGANVLTF.